Listed here is a single TCR beta chain. What it binds is not known. Here immunoSEQ multiplex PCR was the method, and the copy in TCRdb shows in-frame clones only, minus some. The sample data list about 140,000 clones. The junction had 11 bases not matched to a gene; V was cut back by 4 bases and J by 2 bases. Germline CDR1 is SGHRS and CDR2 is YFSETQ. CDR3 length: 16 residues. These data originate in a study of T cell responses to AZD1222 COVID-19 vaccine. Broader study findings: Along spike, vaccine-associated CD4 TCRs were found throughout, with dominance at 160-218 and 743-854.

Material for sequencing was peripheral blood. The chain couples TRBV5-1 to TRBJ2-5; TRBD1 matches at 7 bases. The TCR originated in an adult in good health. CDR3 coding DNA: TGCGCCAGCAGCGATATTAGGGGGCAGAAACAAGAGACCCAGTACTTC. Amino acids: CASSDIRGQKQETQYF. The whole variable domain, filled in from reference TRBV5-1 and TRBJ2-5, reads KAGVTQTPRYLIKTRGQQVTLSCSPISGHRSVSWYQQTPGQGLQFLFEYFSETQRNKGNFPGRFSGRQFSNSRSEMNVSTLELGDSALYLCASSDIRGQKQETQYFGPGTRLLVL.